This paragraph reports one T cell receptor beta chain. Original handling: How many nucleated cells were present was estimated from reference gene primer amplification. Produced via immunoSEQ multiplex PCR; TCRdb's table is partial and in-frame only. V and J calls and clone size follow that table, whereas D and trimming were derived from the DNA. The profile shows roughly 390,000 clones, around 87% of them singletons. The germline CDR1 and CDR2 sequences are LNHDA and SQIVND (reference sequence). The CDR3 is 15 amino acids. J gave up 7 bases and V 4 bases, and 6 bases lay outside the gene matches. This sample was taken from a study of blood T cell repertoires in COVID-19. As for the study in general: Researchers got acute and convalescent COVID-19 samples from the United States, Italy and Spain. The cDNA or gDNA used as material had been derived from T cells, B-cell-depleted T cells, or PBMCs.

Seattle's cohort entered during active infection and was followed longitudinally. Sequenced sample: peripheral blood. The chain links TRBV19 to TRBJ1-4, with 10 bases identical to TRBD1. The clonotype was recovered from a woman in her thirties with COVID-19, enrolled during active disease. This CDR3 reads CASSNRDRGIEKLFF. The CDR3 bases are TGTGCCAGTAGTAACCGGGACAGGGGAATTGAAAAACTGTTTTTT.